This T cell receptor beta chain was found in a study of hypomethylating agent response in myelodysplastic syndrome. Study information: Of patients, 8 of 11 got azacitidine and 3 of 11 decitabine.

This table comes from immunoSEQ multiplex PCR, and its TCRdb copy is limited to in-frame clones, with some not included. This sample has approximately 2,000 clones; approximately 86% occur once, and the top ten carry 20% to 25%. Trimming pared 0 bases from V and 1 base from J, leaving 13 bases between. The CDR3 length is 16 residues. In germline, CDR1 is LGHNA, CDR2 YSLEER. Material: bone marrow, obtained before or after starting hypomethylating agent treatment for myelodysplastic syndrome (not recorded which). The clonotype comes from a human donor with myelodysplastic syndrome. V usage is TRBV4-3 and J usage is TRBJ2-7, with a possible D match to TRBD1 (6 bases). In DNA, the CDR3 is TGCGCCAGCAGCCAAGAGCAGGGGCCATTTTCCTACGAGCAGTACTTC. As protein: CASSQEQGPFSYEQYF.